This T cell receptor (beta chain) was sequenced for a study of shared T cell receptors in the human thymus. From germline, CDR1 is SEHNR and CDR2 FQNEAQ (reference sequence). Trimming pared 5 bases from V and 3 bases from J, leaving 22 bases between. The CDR3 totals 17 residues. This clone was counted only a few times. Some clones are missing from TCRdb's copy, which holds only in-frame ones; the method was immunoSEQ multiplex PCR. The sample shows some 660,000 clones, roughly 86% of them seen only once. A further study also used this sample, focusing on human thymus T cells. That paper adds: Donors consisted of healthy Finnish infants (having corrective surgery for congenital heart defects). Corrective heart surgery yielded the resections from which the thymus tissue came. Related research described strongly overlapping thymic repertoires in unrelated people.

The V call is TRBV7-9, the J call TRBJ2-5; a weak D match, TRBD2 (7 bases). The sequence was collected from a boy younger than two with a congenital heart defect. Sequenced: thymocytes. CDR3 in amino acids: CASSPGLGGLTKETQYF. Here the CDR3 DNA reads TGTGCCAGCAGCCCTGGACTAGGGGGGCTAACAAAAGAGACCCAGTACTTC.